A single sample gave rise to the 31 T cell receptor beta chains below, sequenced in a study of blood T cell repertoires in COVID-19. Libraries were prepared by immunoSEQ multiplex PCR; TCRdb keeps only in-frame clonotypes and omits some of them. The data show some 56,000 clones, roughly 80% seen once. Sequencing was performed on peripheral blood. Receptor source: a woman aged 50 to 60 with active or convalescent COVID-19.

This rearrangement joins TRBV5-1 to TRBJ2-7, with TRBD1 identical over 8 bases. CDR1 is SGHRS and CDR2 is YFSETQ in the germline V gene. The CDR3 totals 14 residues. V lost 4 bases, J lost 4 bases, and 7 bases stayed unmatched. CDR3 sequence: CASSPTTGEYEQYF. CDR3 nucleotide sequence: TGCGCCAGCAGCCCGACGACAGGGGAATACGAGCAGTACTTC.

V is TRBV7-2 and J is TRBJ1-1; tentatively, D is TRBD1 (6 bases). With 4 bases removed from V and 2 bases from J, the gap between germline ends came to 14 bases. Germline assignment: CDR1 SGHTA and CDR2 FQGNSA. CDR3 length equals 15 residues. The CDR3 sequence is CASSYRTERNTEAFF. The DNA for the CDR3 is TGTGCCAGCAGCTACCGGACAGAACGAAACACTGAAGCTTTCTTT.

The CDR3 loop reads CASSQDPVPPLHF. The DNA of the CDR3 is TGTGCCAGCAGCCAAGACCCCGTTCCACCCCTCCACTTT. The V and J genes are TRBV14 and TRBJ1-6; no firm D call. The V end was cut by 0 bases, the J end by 11 bases, with 8 bases between. Looked up from germline, CDR1 is SGHDN and CDR2 is FVKESK. The CDR3 totals 13 residues.

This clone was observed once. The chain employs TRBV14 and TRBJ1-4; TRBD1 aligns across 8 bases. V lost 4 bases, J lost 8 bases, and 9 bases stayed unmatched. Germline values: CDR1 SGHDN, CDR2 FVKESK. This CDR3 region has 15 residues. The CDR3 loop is CASSPFRSGGEKLFF. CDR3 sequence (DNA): TGTGCCAGCAGCCCTTTCCGGTCAGGGGGCGAAAAACTGTTTTTT.

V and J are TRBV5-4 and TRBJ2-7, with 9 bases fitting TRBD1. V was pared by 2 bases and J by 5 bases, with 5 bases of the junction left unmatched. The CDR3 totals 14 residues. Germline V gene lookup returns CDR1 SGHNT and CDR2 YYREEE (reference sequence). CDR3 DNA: TGTGCCAGCAGCTTCCGGGACAGGGCCAACGAGCAGTACTTC. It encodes CASSFRDRANEQYF.

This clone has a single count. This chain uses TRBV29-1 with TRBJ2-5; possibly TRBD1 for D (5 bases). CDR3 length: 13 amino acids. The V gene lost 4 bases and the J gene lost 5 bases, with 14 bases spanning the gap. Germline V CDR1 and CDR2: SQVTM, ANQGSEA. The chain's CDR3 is CSVGGAPSETQYF. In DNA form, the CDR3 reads TGCAGCGTTGGTGGGGCACCCTCGGAGACCCAGTACTTC.

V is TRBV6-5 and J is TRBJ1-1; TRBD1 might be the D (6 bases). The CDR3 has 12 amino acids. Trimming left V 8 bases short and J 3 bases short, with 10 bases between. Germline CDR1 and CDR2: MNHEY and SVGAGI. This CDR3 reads CASYAGDTEAFF. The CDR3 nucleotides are TGTGCCAGCTACGCAGGGGACACTGAAGCTTTCTTT.

The CDR3: CASSPSGLATYEQYF. CDR3 DNA sequence: TGTGCCAGCAGCCCTAGCGGACTAGCGACCTACGAGCAGTACTTC. The chain joins TRBV7-9 to TRBJ2-7; 9 bases agree with TRBD2. Looked up from germline, CDR1 is SEHNR and CDR2 is FQNEAQ (reference sequence). The CDR3 is 15 amino acids. Trimming took 5 bases from V and 2 from J; bases not matched to a gene: 7.

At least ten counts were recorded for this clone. CDR3 nucleotide sequence: TGTGCCAGCAGTTTTGACAGGTTTCAGGTATACACCATATATTTT. Its translation is CASSFDRFQVYTIYF. The chain employs TRBV6-5 and TRBJ1-3; D perhaps matches TRBD1 (6 bases). V was shortened by 4 bases and J by 8 bases, with 18 bases between the two germline ends. Looked up from germline, CDR1 is MNHEY and CDR2 is SVGAGI. The CDR3 covers 15 residues.

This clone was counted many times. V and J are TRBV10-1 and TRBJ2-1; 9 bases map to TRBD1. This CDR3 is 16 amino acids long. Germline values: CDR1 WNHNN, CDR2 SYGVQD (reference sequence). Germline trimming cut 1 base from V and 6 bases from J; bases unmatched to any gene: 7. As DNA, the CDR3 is TGCGCCAGCAGTGAGTTGGGACAGGGAAAGGGCAATGAGCAGTTCTTC. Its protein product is CASSELGQGKGNEQFF.

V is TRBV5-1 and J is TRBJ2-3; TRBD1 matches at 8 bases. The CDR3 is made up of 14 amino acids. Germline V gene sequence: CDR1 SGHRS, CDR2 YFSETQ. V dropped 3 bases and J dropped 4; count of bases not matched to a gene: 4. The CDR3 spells CASSSGQGADTQYF. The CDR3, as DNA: TGCGCCAGCAGCTCCGGACAGGGCGCAGATACGCAGTATTTT.

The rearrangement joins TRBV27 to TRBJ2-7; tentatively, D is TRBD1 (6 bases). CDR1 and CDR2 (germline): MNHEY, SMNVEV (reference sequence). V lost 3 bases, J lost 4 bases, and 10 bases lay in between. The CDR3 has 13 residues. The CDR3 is CASSFRQAYEQYF. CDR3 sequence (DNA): TGTGCCAGCAGTTTCAGACAGGCTTACGAGCAGTACTTC.

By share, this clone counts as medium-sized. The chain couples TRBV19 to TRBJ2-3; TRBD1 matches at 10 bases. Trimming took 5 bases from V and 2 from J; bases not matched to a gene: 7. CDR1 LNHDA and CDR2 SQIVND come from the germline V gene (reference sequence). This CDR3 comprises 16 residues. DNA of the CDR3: TGTGCCAGTAGTCAGAAGGGACAGGGGTACACAGATACGCAGTATTTT. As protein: CASSQKGQGYTDTQYF.

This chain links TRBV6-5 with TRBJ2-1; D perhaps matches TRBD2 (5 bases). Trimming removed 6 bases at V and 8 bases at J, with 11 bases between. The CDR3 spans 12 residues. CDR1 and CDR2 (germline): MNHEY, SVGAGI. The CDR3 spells CASSATRDEQFF. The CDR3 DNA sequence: TGTGCCAGCAGCGCTACGAGGGATGAGCAGTTCTTC.

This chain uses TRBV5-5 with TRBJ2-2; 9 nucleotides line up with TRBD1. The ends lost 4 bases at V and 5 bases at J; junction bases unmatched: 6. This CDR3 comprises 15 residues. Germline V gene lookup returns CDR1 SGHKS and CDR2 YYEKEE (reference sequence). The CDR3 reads CASSPNRGLTGELFF. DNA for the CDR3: TGTGCCAGCAGCCCTAACAGGGGGCTGACCGGGGAGCTGTTTTTT.

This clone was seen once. CDR3 nucleotides: TGTGCCAGCAGTTGGGACAGAGGAAACACCATATATTTT. As protein: CASSWDRGNTIYF. The chain carries TRBV27 and TRBJ1-3; 7 bases line up with TRBD1. Germline CDR1 reads MNHEY; CDR2 reads SMNVEV (reference sequence). Trimming cost V 4 bases and J 4 bases; bases outside gene matches: 1. This CDR3 is 13 amino acids long.

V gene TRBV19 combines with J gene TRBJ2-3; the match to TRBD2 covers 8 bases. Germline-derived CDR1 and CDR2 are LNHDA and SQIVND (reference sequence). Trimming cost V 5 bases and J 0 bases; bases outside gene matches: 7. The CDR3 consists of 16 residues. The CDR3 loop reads CASSYSRGRSTDTQYF. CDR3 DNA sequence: TGTGCCAGTAGTTATTCACGCGGGAGGAGCACAGATACGCAGTATTTT.

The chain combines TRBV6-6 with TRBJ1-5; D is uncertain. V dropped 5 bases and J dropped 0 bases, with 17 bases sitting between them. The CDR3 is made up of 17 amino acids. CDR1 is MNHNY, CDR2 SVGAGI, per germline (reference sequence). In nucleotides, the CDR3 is TGTGCCAGCAGTCCGTTCAGGCCTGGAGGTAGCAATCAGCCCCAGCATTTT. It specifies CASSPFRPGGSNQPQHF.

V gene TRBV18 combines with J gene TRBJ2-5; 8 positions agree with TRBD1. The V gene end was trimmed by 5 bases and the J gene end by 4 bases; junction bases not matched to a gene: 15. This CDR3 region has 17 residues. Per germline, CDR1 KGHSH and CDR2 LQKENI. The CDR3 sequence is CASSAISGTGSRETQYF. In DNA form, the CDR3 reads TGTGCCAGCTCAGCCATCTCCGGGACAGGTTCGAGAGAGACCCAGTACTTC.

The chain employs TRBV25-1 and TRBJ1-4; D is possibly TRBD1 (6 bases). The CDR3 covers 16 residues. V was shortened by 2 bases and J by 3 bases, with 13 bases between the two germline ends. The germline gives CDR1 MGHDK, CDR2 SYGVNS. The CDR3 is CASSEIGQMANEKLFF. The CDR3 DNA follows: TGTGCCAGCAGTGAAATCGGACAGATGGCTAATGAAAAACTGTTTTTT.

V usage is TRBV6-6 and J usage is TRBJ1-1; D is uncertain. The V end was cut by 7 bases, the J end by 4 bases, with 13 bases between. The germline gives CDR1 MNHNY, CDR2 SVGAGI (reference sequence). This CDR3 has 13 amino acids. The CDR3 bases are TGTGCCAGCAATCGGGTGGAGGGCACTGAAGCTTTCTTT. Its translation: CASNRVEGTEAFF.

The CDR3 DNA reads as TGTGCCAGTAGTATTTCAGGGGATAGCAATCAGCCCCAGCATTTT. Translated, it gives CASSISGDSNQPQHF. This sequence joins TRBV19 and TRBJ1-5; tentative D call: TRBD1 (6 bases). V was cut by 3 bases and J by 0 bases, with 9 bases left in between. Germline lookup yields CDR1 LNHDA and CDR2 SQIVND (reference sequence). CDR3 length: 15 amino acids. Looking up the rest from reference TRBV19 and TRBJ1-5 gives the full variable domain: DGGITQSPKYLFRKEGQNVTLSCEQNLNHDAMYWYRQDPGQGLRLIYYSQIVNDFQKGDIAEGYSVSREKKESFPLTVTSAQKNPTAFYLCASSISGDSNQPQHFGDGTRLSIL.

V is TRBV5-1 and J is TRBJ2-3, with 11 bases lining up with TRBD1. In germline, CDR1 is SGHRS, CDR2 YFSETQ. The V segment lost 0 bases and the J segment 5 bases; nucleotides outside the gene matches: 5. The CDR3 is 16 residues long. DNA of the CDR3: TGCGCCAGCAGCTTGGCCGCGGACAGGGGGCGAGATACGCAGTATTTT. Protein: CASSLAADRGRDTQYF.

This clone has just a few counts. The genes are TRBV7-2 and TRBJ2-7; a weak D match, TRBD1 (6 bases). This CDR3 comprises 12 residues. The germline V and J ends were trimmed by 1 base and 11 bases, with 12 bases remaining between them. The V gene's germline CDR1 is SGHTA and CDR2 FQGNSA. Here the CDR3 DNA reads TGTGCCAGCAGCTTAGGCCAGGGGAGCAAGTACTTC. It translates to CASSLGQGSKYF.

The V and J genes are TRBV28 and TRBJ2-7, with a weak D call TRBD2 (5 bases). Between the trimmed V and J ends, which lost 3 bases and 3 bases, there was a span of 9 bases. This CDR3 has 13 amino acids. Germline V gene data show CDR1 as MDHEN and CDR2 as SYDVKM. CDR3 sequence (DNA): TGTGCCAGCAGTTTTAGAGGGATCTACGAGCAGTACTTC. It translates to CASSFRGIYEQYF.

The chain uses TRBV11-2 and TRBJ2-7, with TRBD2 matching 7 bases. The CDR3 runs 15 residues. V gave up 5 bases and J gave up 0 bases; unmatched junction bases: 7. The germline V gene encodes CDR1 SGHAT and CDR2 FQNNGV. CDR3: CASSPRWTSSYEQYF. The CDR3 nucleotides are TGTGCCAGCAGCCCACGCTGGACTAGCTCCTACGAGCAGTACTTC.

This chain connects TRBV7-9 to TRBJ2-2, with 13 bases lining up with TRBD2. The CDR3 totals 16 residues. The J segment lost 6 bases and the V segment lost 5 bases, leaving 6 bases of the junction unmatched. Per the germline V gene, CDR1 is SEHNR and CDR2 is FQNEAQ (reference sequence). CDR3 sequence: CASSPWTSGRPGELFF. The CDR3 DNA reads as TGTGCCAGCAGCCCCTGGACTAGCGGGAGACCCGGGGAGCTGTTTTTT.

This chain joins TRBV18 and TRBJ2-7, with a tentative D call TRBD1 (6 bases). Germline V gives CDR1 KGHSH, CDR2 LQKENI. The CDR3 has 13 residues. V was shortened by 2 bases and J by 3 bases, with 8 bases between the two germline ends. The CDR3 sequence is CASSPSQGYEQYF. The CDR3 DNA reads TGTGCCAGCTCACCATCACAGGGCTACGAGCAGTACTTC.

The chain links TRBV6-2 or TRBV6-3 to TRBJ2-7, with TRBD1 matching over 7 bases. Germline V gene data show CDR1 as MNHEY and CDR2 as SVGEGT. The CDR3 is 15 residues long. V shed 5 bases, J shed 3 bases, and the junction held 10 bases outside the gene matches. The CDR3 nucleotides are TGTGCCAGCAGTATGGGACAGCATCAGGTCTACGAGCAGTACTTC. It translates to CASSMGQHQVYEQYF.

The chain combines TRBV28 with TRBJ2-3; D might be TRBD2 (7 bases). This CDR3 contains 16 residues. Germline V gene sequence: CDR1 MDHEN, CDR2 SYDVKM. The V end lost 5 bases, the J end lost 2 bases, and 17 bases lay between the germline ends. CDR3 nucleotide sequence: TGTGCCAGCAGTCAATCGGGGGAGGGGGTCACAGATACGCAGTATTTT. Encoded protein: CASSQSGEGVTDTQYF.

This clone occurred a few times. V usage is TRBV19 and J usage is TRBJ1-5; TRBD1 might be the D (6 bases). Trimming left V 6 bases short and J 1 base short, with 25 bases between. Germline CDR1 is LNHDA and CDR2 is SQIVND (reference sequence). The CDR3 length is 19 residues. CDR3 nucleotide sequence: TGTGCCAGTAGGACTCAGGGGACCCTCGGGGTACGGAGCAATCAGCCCCAGCATTTT. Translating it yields CASRTQGTLGVRSNQPQHF.